The subject of this entry is one T cell receptor beta chain. The length of the CDR3 is 15 residues. V lost 7 bases and J lost 9, with 25 bases in between. Germline loops: CDR1 MNHEY, CDR2 SVGAGI. This specimen comes from a study of blood T cell repertoires in COVID-19. Assignment of participants to cohorts was predicated upon participant-reported clinical history. TCRdb's table, derived via immunoSEQ multiplex PCR, lists solely in-frame clones and lacks some. This sample has 260,000 or so clones, with roughly 86% found just once. The chain carries TRBV6-5 and TRBJ2-7, with D possibly matching TRBD2 (6 bases). Material: PBMCs or T cells enriched from blood (not recorded which). The receptor was derived from a woman in her 30s with acute COVID-19. As DNA, the CDR3 is TGTGCCAGCAACGGAGGGCCCTCCACACCGCGAGGGCAGTACTTC. This translates into CASNGGPSTPRGQYF.